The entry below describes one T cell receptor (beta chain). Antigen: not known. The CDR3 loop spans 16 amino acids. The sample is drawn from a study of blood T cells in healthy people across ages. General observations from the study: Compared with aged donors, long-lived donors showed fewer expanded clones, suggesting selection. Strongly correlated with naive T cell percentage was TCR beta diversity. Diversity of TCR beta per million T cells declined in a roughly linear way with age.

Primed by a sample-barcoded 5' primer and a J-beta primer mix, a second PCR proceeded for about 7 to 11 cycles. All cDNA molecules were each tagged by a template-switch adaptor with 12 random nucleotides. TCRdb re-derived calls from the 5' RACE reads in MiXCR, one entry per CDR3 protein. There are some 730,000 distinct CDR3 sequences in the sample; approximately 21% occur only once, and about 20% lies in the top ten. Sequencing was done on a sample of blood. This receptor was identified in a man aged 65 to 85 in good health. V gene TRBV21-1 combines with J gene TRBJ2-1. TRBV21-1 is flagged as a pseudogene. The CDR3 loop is CASSPRGWGSYNEQFF. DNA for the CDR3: TGTGCCAGCAGCCCACGTGGGTGGGGATCCTACAATGAGCAGTTCTTC.